A single T cell receptor beta chain is shown here with its context. What antigen it recognizes has not been identified. No per-base quality is available; no much larger clone lies one base away. This specimen comes from a study of PD-1 blockade in classical Hodgkin lymphoma (dated by TCRdb to between 2020 and 2021). For context, the study as a whole: To define a peripheral blood immune signature of response to PD-1 blockade in classical Hodgkin lymphoma, the study combined TCR beta sequencing with CyTOF. The paper's findings and limits, for the study overall: Newly diagnosed patients were reported to have lower baseline TCR diversity than healthy donors, and relapsed/refractory patients were reported to have lower baseline TCR diversity still. The study was restricted to a single clinical trial cohort, and the causes of repertoire differences, possibly disease activity or prior therapy, were left undefined.

Explained via the paper, the time point label denotes: newly diagnosed, previously untreated cHL patient sample. PBMCs from patients with newly diagnosed, previously untreated classical Hodgkin lymphoma were sequenced as a comparison group for the relapsed/refractory trial patients. Peripheral blood was collected in 8 mL Vacutainer Cell Preparation Tubes, from which PBMCs were isolated by centrifugation and then cryopreserved. The Qiagen DNeasy kit was used to extract genomic DNA both from unsorted PBMCs and from the negatively selected CD4+ and CD8+ fractions. Using primers that anneal to V and J segments, immunoSEQ multiplex PCR amplified the TCR beta CDR3 regions. A synthetic immune receptor repertoire was used to minimize amplification bias, and any residual bias was removed computationally once sequencing was done. The authors' analysis ran thus. Custom Python scripts were used to quantify repertoire diversity as the Shannon entropy index. Unsorted, CD4+ and CD8+ repertoires were examined separately, except in combined analyses, for which CD4+ and CD8+ sequences were merged in silico. The source is immuneACCESS, and TCRdb retained only in-frame sequences with V and J called. Part of the clones is not carried over; for the studies checked, unresolved V genes explain less than half of this, and the remainder is unexplained. That table gives V, J and clone size, and the DNA gave D and trimming. Within this sample are some 17,000 clones, with about 83% of them counted one time only. The ten largest clones take up 7.5% to 9.5% of the sample.

Looking up the germline V gene yields CDR1 SGHDN and CDR2 FVKESK. V is cut by 0 bases and J by 5 bases, and the space between the germline ends is 26 bases. There are 20 amino acids in the CDR3, from cysteine to phenylalanine inclusive. CDR3 DNA is the only sequence kept; it has 60 bases, read in frame from the first base. The chain couples TRBV14 to TRBJ2-1; TRBD2 is a weak D gene call, 6 bases matching. This receptor was identified in a human donor with classical Hodgkin lymphoma. Sequences were obtained from peripheral blood mononuclear cells (PBMCs). The bases read TGTGCCAGCAGCCAAGATAGGGGTAGGATGACGGGAGTCAGCAACAATGAGCAGTTCTTC. Its coded protein is CASSQDRGRMTGVSNNEQFF.